One and the same sample provided the 29 T cell receptor beta chains below, sequenced in a study of neurological immune-mediated disorders. TCRdb fed the 5' RACE reads into MiXCR, producing one record per CDR3 protein. This table holds approximately 58,000 distinct CDR3 sequences, roughly 7.7% found once. This sample's time point: longitudinal time-point 3. Specimen: PBMCs. All receptors come from a middle-aged woman in good health.

This clonotype was observed at least ten times. The chain employs TRBV10-3 and TRBJ1-5, with D unresolved. Germline-derived CDR1 and CDR2 are ENHRY and SYGVKD. V shed 2 bases and J shed 4 bases, with 3 bases lying between them. The CDR3 is 12 amino acids. The CDR3 DNA follows: TGTGCCATCAGTGAGAGAAATCAGCCCCAGCATTTT. Amino acid sequence: CAISERNQPQHF.

The chain uses TRBV4-3 and TRBJ1-2, with D unresolved. Trimming removed 0 bases from V and 1 base from J, with 12 bases in between. CDR3 length: 16 amino acids. Germline V lookup: CDR1 LGHNA, CDR2 YSLEER. CDR3 sequence (DNA): TGCGCCAGCAGCCAAGATCGAGCAGGCAATAACTATGGCTACACCTTC. This encodes CASSQDRAGNNYGYTF.

The table lists this clonotype with many counts. The rearrangement joins TRBV7-2 to TRBJ2-1; TRBD1 might be the D (5 bases). The germline CDR1 and CDR2 sequences are SGHTA and FQGNSA. V lost 4 bases, J lost 9 bases, and 13 bases lay in between. The CDR3 is 13 amino acids. CDR3 sequence reads: CASSSRVTGEQFF. Here the CDR3 DNA reads TGTGCCAGCAGCTCCAGGGTTACCGGTGAGCAGTTCTTC.

This clonotype was detected ten times or more. The chain recombines TRBV25-1 with TRBJ2-7, with TRBD1 identical over 7 bases. V trimming: 7 bases; J trimming: 2 bases; junction bases outside the gene matches: 5. Germline CDR1 is MGHDK and CDR2 is SYGVNS. There are 13 residues in the CDR3. The CDR3 DNA reads as TGTGCCAGCACCTATCAGGGGGCCTACGAGCAGTACTTC. It codes for CASTYQGAYEQYF.

In this sample, this clonotype turned up many times. The gene calls are TRBV5-6 and TRBJ2-1, with 11 bases matching TRBD2. From germline, CDR1 is SGHDT and CDR2 YYEEEE. The CDR3 has 16 residues. Trimming cost V 2 bases and J 4 bases; bases outside gene matches: 5. CDR3 nucleotide sequence: TGTGCCAGCAGCTTTCGGACTAGCGGGTTTTACAATGAGCAGTTCTTC. This encodes CASSFRTSGFYNEQFF.

This clonotype was seen at least ten times. This chain connects TRBV7-8 to TRBJ2-1, with 8 nucleotides matching TRBD2. The ends lost 5 bases at V and 1 base at J; junction bases unmatched: 4. CDR1 is SGHVS and CDR2 is FQNEAQ in the germline V gene. The CDR3 has 15 residues. CDR3 bases: TGTGCCAGCAGCCCGGGACTAGTTTCCTACAATGAGCAGTTCTTC. Its protein product is CASSPGLVSYNEQFF.

This clonotype was recorded at least ten times. This chain uses TRBV4-1 with TRBJ1-2; D not certain. Germline CDR1 MGHRA, CDR2 YSYEKL. V lost 5 bases and J lost 0, with 16 bases in between. The CDR3 is 16 amino acids. Here the CDR3 DNA reads TGCGCCAGCAGCGAAAGGACTGCTTCTACTAACTATGGCTACACCTTC. As protein: CASSERTASTNYGYTF.

On this clonotype itself: A junction end diverges from the germline sequence, so it may reflect a read error. The chain couples TRBV3-1 to TRBJ2-6; 9 nucleotides match TRBD2. The CDR3 totals 22 residues. Per the germline V gene, CDR1 is LGHDT and CDR2 is YNNKEL (reference sequence). CDR3 protein: CASSQGIGASGARGSGAKVLTF. The CDR3 DNA reads TGTGCAAGCAGCCAAGGCATTGGGGCTAGCGGGGCTCGCGGCTCTGGGGCCAAAGTCCTGACTTTC. Full variable domain (rest looked up from reference TRBV3-1 and TRBJ2-6): DTAVSQTPKYLVTQMGNDKSIKCEQNLGHDTMYWYKQDSKKFLKIMFSYNNKELIINETVPNRFSPKSPDKAHLNLHINSLELGDSAVYFCASSQGIGASGARGSGAKVLTFGAGSRLTVL.

This clonotype occurred many times. This chain links TRBV11-2 with TRBJ2-5; D perhaps matches TRBD2 (5 bases). Germline CDR1 SGHAT, CDR2 FQNNGV. V shed 3 bases and J shed 11 bases, with 10 bases lying between them. This CDR3 is built from 11 residues. The DNA of the CDR3 is TGTGCCAGCAGCTTTTGGAGGATTCAGTACTTC. Translating gives CASSFWRIQYF.

This clonotype has ten or more counts. The rearrangement links TRBV29-1 to TRBJ2-3; TRBD1 or TRBD2 may be the D gene (5 bases each). Germline lookup yields CDR1 SQVTM and CDR2 ANQGSEA. Trimming cost V 5 bases and J 2 bases, with 14 bases left between them. This CDR3 comprises 14 residues. In DNA form, the CDR3 reads TGCAGCGTTTCAACCGGGACGACCACAGATACGCAGTATTTT. Encoded protein: CSVSTGTTTDTQYF.

This chain links TRBV3-1 with TRBJ2-1; no reliable D call. Trimming cost V 8 bases and J 10 bases, with 21 bases left between them. The CDR3 is made up of 14 amino acids. The germline V gene has CDR1 LGHDT and CDR2 YNNKEL (reference sequence). The CDR3 region has the DNA TGTGCCAGCGACCAATTCGTAAGGGATACCGAGCAGTTCTTC. It is translated as CASDQFVRDTEQFF.

This clonotype has more than one count but fewer than ten. The CDR3 sequence is CAISPRAPNTEAFF. The CDR3 DNA reads TGTGCCATTAGTCCCCGAGCCCCCAACACTGAAGCTTTCTTT. This chain uses TRBV10-3 with TRBJ1-1; D unclear. The germline V gene encodes CDR1 ENHRY and CDR2 SYGVKD. Trimming removed 9 bases from V and 2 bases from J, with 16 bases in between. This CDR3 spans 14 amino acids.

This clonotype has ten or more counts. The rearrangement uses TRBV6-5 and TRBJ2-1; D gene unclear. V shed 7 bases and J shed 0 bases, with 7 bases lying between them. This CDR3 is 13 amino acids long. Germline CDR1 reads MNHEY; CDR2 reads SVGAGI. CDR3 residues: CASTQSSYNEQFF. As DNA, the CDR3 is TGTGCCAGCACTCAGAGCTCCTACAATGAGCAGTTCTTC.

This clonotype came up many times. The chain links TRBV12-3 or TRBV12-4 to TRBJ1-3, with 7 bases aligning to TRBD1. CDR3 size: 15 residues. V lost 2 bases, J lost 4 bases, and 5 bases stayed unmatched. The CDR3 protein is CASSLQQGHGNTIYF. The CDR3 bases are TGTGCCAGCAGTTTACAACAGGGGCACGGAAACACCATATATTTT.

This clonotype was seen many times. The chain couples TRBV3-1 to TRBJ2-6; 9 bases map to TRBD2. The CDR3 has 22 amino acids. CDR1 and CDR2 (germline): LGHDT, YNNKEL (reference sequence). With 1 base clipped from V and 0 bases from J, the junction kept 16 bases outside the gene matches. In DNA, the CDR3 is TGTGCCAGCAGCCAAGGCATTGGGGCTAGCGGGGCTCGCGGCTCTGGGGCCAACGTCCTGACTTTC. Translation: CASSQGIGASGARGSGANVLTF.

The chain uses TRBV6-2 or TRBV6-3 and TRBJ1-1; D is uncertain. The germline V and J ends were trimmed by 2 bases and 1 base, with 8 bases remaining between them. CDR1 MNHEY and CDR2 SVGEGT come from the germline V gene. The CDR3 is 14 residues long. The CDR3 DNA follows: TGTGCCAGCAGTTACGTGGCGGCGAACACTGAAGCTTTCTTT. Amino acid sequence: CASSYVAANTEAFF.

The gene calls are TRBV7-2 and TRBJ2-3; 8 bases are a match to TRBD2. The length of the CDR3 is 16 residues. V lost 5 bases and J lost 8; bases outside the gene matches: 15. CDR1 and CDR2 from the germline V gene are SGHTA and FQGNSA. The CDR3 here is CASSLSAGAGTGTQYF. The CDR3 bases are TGTGCCAGCAGCCTGTCAGCGGGAGCGGGCACGGGTACGCAGTATTTT.

This clonotype showed up many times. The chain links TRBV6-5 to TRBJ2-1; maybe TRBD2 (6 bases). Germline lookup yields CDR1 MNHEY and CDR2 SVGAGI. The V end was cut by 0 bases, the J end by 8 bases, with 17 bases between. The length of the CDR3 is 16 residues. CDR3 region: CASSYSPFGRLDEQFF. CDR3 DNA sequence: TGTGCCAGCAGTTACTCACCCTTCGGGAGATTGGATGAGCAGTTCTTC.

In this sample, this clonotype turned up many times. V usage is TRBV12-3 or TRBV12-4 and J usage is TRBJ1-4; the D is unclear. The CDR3 covers 14 residues. Between the trimmed V and J ends, which lost 1 base and 10 bases, there was a span of 13 bases. The CDR3 here is CASSLVWGDGKLFF. CDR3 sequence (DNA): TGTGCCAGCAGTTTAGTCTGGGGTGATGGAAAACTGTTTTTT.

This clonotype showed up many times. This chain uses TRBV4-3 with TRBJ1-1; tentatively, D is TRBD1 (5 bases). The V gene's germline CDR1 is LGHNA and CDR2 YSLEER. CDR3 length: 16 residues. Trimming took 0 bases from V and 0 from J, leaving 11 bases between them. CDR3 protein: CASSQDPPGMNTEAFF. DNA for the CDR3: TGCGCCAGCAGCCAAGACCCGCCAGGGATGAACACTGAAGCTTTCTTT.

This clonotype has only a few counts. V gene TRBV18 combines with J gene TRBJ2-1, with 10 bases that match TRBD2. The CDR3 totals 16 residues. In germline, CDR1 is KGHSH, CDR2 LQKENI. V trimming: 0 bases; J trimming: 5 bases; junction bases outside the gene matches: 4. CDR3 sequence reads: CASSPPSGGLDNEQFF. Written as DNA, the CDR3 is TGTGCCAGCTCACCACCTAGCGGGGGGCTCGACAATGAGCAGTTCTTC.

This clonotype was counted ten times or more. The CDR3: CANNRAQLNTEAFF. CDR3 coding DNA: TGTGCCAACAACCGGGCCCAGTTGAACACTGAAGCTTTCTTT. The rearrangement links TRBV6-5 to TRBJ1-1; D call uncertain. This CDR3 spans 14 amino acids. Trimming shortened V by 10 bases and J by 0 bases, and 15 bases separated the two germline ends. CDR1 MNHEY and CDR2 SVGAGI come from the germline V gene.

This rearrangement joins TRBV6-4 to TRBJ2-1; 10 bases line up with TRBD2. The CDR3 length is 15 residues. Germline values: CDR1 MRHNA, CDR2 SNTAGT. J lost 3 bases, V lost 4 bases, and 3 bases had no gene match. In nucleotides, the CDR3 is TGTGCCAGCAGTGTCGGACTAGCGGACTACAATGAGCAGTTCTTC. This gives the protein CASSVGLADYNEQFF.

This clonotype was seen only a few times. This chain links TRBV6-6 with TRBJ1-1, with 7 bases aligning to TRBD1. Germline CDR1 MNHNY, CDR2 SVGAGI (reference sequence). This CDR3 region has 14 residues. J was trimmed by 0 bases and V by 4 bases; bases with no gene match: 2. The CDR3 loop is CASSSGGMNTEAFF. The CDR3 DNA reads TGTGCCAGCAGTTCAGGGGGTATGAACACTGAAGCTTTCTTT.

This clonotype was seen at least ten times. V is TRBV6-2 or TRBV6-3 and J is TRBJ2-5; D gene uncertain. The V gene's germline CDR1 is MNHEY and CDR2 SVGEGT. V lost 2 bases, J lost 2 bases, and 9 bases lay in between. CDR3 length: 14 amino acids. The CDR3 region has the DNA TGTGCCAGCAGTTACACGGCTGATCAAGAGACCCAGTACTTC. Protein: CASSYTADQETQYF.

This clonotype showed up many times. The chain has TRBV5-1 and TRBJ2-1; possibly TRBD2 for D (5 bases). The CDR3 is made up of 16 amino acids. From germline, CDR1 is SGHRS and CDR2 YFSETQ. Trimming removed 1 base from V and 3 bases from J, with 14 bases in between. The CDR3 protein is CASSLLDSFLYNEQFF. The CDR3 DNA sequence: TGCGCCAGCAGCTTGCTGGACTCTTTCCTCTACAATGAGCAGTTCTTC.

In its sample, this clonotype was seen many times. The rearrangement links TRBV5-1 to TRBJ2-5; tentative D call: TRBD1 (6 bases). CDR1 is SGHRS, CDR2 YFSETQ, per germline. This CDR3 spans 13 amino acids. Trimming left V 0 bases short and J 6 bases short, with 9 bases between. The CDR3 bases are TGCGCCAGCAGCTTGGCAGGGGAGCAGACCCAGTACTTC. Amino acids: CASSLAGEQTQYF.

This clonotype has a count of ten or more. V gene TRBV7-9 combines with J gene TRBJ2-1, with D possibly called TRBD1 or TRBD2 (5 bases each). Trimming took 3 bases from V and 9 from J, leaving 9 bases between them. Per the germline V gene, CDR1 is SEHNR and CDR2 is FQNEAQ (reference sequence). The CDR3 is 12 residues long. CDR3 loop: CASSFGTGEQFF. CDR3 coding DNA: TGTGCCAGCAGCTTCGGGACGGGTGAGCAGTTCTTC.

This clonotype has a count of ten or more. The rearrangement joins TRBV7-9 to TRBJ1-3; possible D gene TRBD1, 5 bases. CDR1 is SEHNR and CDR2 is FQNEAQ in the germline V gene (reference sequence). V was shortened by 4 bases and J by 15 bases, with 19 bases between the two germline ends. The CDR3 consists of 13 residues. CDR3: CASSSHDGGAAYF. Here the CDR3 DNA reads TGTGCCAGCAGCTCCCACGATGGGGGTGCCGCATATTTT.